Below, 30 T cell receptor beta chains from the same sample are listed, as sequenced in a study of blood T cell repertoires in COVID-19. This table comes from immunoSEQ multiplex PCR, and its TCRdb copy is limited to in-frame clones, with some not included. The data contain some 250,000 clones, around nine tenths of them singletons. The material sequenced was peripheral blood. These receptors all come from a woman between 55 and 75 years old with COVID-19, enrolled during active disease.

The chain has TRBV6-5 and TRBJ2-4; the D gene is possibly TRBD1 (5 bases). The CDR3 extends over 13 amino acids. With 5 bases removed from V and 2 bases from J, the gap between germline ends came to 7 bases. Germline CDR1 is MNHEY and CDR2 is SVGAGI. This CDR3 reads CASSQGTKNIQYF. The CDR3 DNA is TGTGCCAGCAGTCAGGGAACCAAAAACATTCAGTACTTC.

This clone was picked up one time. The chain joins TRBV6-2 or TRBV6-3 to TRBJ2-1, with 15 bases that match TRBD2. Germline V gives CDR1 MNHEY, CDR2 SVGEGT. The CDR3 is 15 residues long. V lost 0 bases, J lost 10 bases, and 1 base stayed unmatched. CDR3: CASSYSGLAGGEQFF. In DNA, the CDR3 is TGTGCCAGCAGTTACTCTGGACTAGCGGGAGGGGAGCAGTTCTTC.

The V gene is TRBV30, the J gene TRBJ2-3; D is ambiguous. The V gene's germline CDR1 is GTSNPN and CDR2 SVGIG (reference sequence). This CDR3 contains 14 residues. Trimming stripped 3 bases from V and 2 bases from J, with 12 bases between. CDR3: CAWSESPHTDTQYF. For the CDR3, the DNA is TGTGCCTGGAGCGAGTCCCCCCACACAGATACGCAGTATTTT.

The CDR3 is CASSFGLGSYNEQFF. The CDR3 nucleotides read TGCGCCAGCAGCTTTGGACTAGGCTCCTACAATGAGCAGTTCTTC. V and J are TRBV5-1 and TRBJ2-1; 7 bases map to TRBD2. The CDR3 is 15 amino acids. Germline loops: CDR1 SGHRS, CDR2 YFSETQ. V shed 2 bases and J 0 bases; nucleotides not matched to a gene: 2.

This clone was observed a handful of times. The chain couples TRBV11-2 to TRBJ2-7; a weak D match, TRBD2 (5 bases). CDR3 length equals 16 residues. V lost 0 bases and J lost 3, with 15 bases in between. Germline V gene lookup returns CDR1 SGHAT and CDR2 FQNNGV. This CDR3 is CASSLDGGLAVYEQYF. CDR3 nucleotide sequence: TGTGCCAGCAGCTTAGATGGCGGACTCGCCGTCTACGAGCAGTACTTC.

In its sample, this clone was seen a few times. J is TRBJ1-6 and V is TRBV28; the D gene is possibly TRBD1 (5 bases). V lost 10 bases and J 3 bases, leaving 13 bases between the germline ends. Germline loops: CDR1 MDHEN, CDR2 SYDVKM. This CDR3 spans 14 amino acids. CDR3 residues: CATKGYYYNSPLHF. DNA for the CDR3: TGTGCCACCAAGGGGTATTACTATAATTCACCCCTCCACTTT.

This sequence joins TRBV28 and TRBJ1-1; D is possibly TRBD1 (6 bases). V shed 2 bases and J shed 5 bases, with 12 bases lying between them. There are 14 residues in the CDR3. Per germline, CDR1 MDHEN and CDR2 SYDVKM. The CDR3 reads CASSLLRGRTEAFF. The DNA for the CDR3 is TGTGCCAGCAGTTTACTCAGGGGTAGGACTGAAGCTTTCTTT.

The chain uses TRBV6-5 and TRBJ1-5; 8 nucleotides match TRBD1. Germline V lookup: CDR1 MNHEY, CDR2 SVGAGI. This CDR3 contains 16 residues. The V and J ends lost 0 bases and 6 bases, in that order; junction bases with no gene match: 7. The CDR3 DNA sequence: TGTGCCAGCAGTTACTCGGCAGGGGGCGCGGGTCAGCCCCAGCATTTT. This sequence encodes CASSYSAGGAGQPQHF.

The J gene is TRBJ2-7, the V gene TRBV29-1; 10 nucleotides line up with TRBD1. Trimming removed 5 bases from V and 6 bases from J; junction bases left unmatched: 7. CDR1 and CDR2 from the germline V gene are SQVTM and ANQGSEA. The CDR3 runs 13 residues. CDR3 protein: CSVSRGQGGEQYF. In DNA form, the CDR3 reads TGCAGCGTTTCCCGAGGACAGGGGGGCGAGCAGTACTTC.

This rearrangement joins TRBV29-1 to TRBJ1-2; 8 bases agree with TRBD1. The CDR3 sequence is 13 residues long. From germline, CDR1 is SQVTM and CDR2 ANQGSEA. J lost 4 bases, V lost 6 bases, and 7 bases had no gene match. CDR3 amino acids: CSVMDRVSYGYTF. CDR3 DNA: TGCAGCGTGATGGACAGGGTTTCCTATGGCTACACCTTC.

The chain joins TRBV19 to TRBJ2-2; D gene uncertain. V was pared by 3 bases and J by 3 bases, with 11 bases between. There are 15 residues in the CDR3. Germline lookup yields CDR1 LNHDA and CDR2 SQIVND (reference sequence). CDR3 protein: CASSMRLRYTGELFF. CDR3 DNA: TGTGCCAGTAGTATGAGATTGCGGTACACCGGGGAGCTGTTTTTT.

This clone was seen more than once but under ten times. A read error may account for a junction end that differs from germline. The chain carries TRBV5-6 and TRBJ1-1, with TRBD1 matching over 9 bases. This CDR3 has 16 residues. The germline CDR1 and CDR2 sequences are SGHDT and YYEEEE. CDR3 protein: CASSIAGTGMKTEAFF. CDR3 DNA sequence: TGTGCCAGCAGCATCGCCGGGACAGGGATGAAGACTGAAGCTTTCTTT.

The gene calls are TRBV29-1 and TRBJ1-1, with a weak D call TRBD1 (5 bases). The germline gives CDR1 SQVTM, CDR2 ANQGSEA. The germline V and J ends were trimmed by 2 bases and 6 bases, with 10 bases remaining between them. The CDR3 loop spans 12 amino acids. The CDR3 DNA reads as TGCAGCGTTGAAAGGGGAGGGTCTGAAGCTTTCTTT. Amino acids: CSVERGGSEAFF.

This chain uses TRBV19 with TRBJ1-2; D possibly corresponds to TRBD1 (5 bases). The CDR3 extends over 14 amino acids. The germline V and J ends were trimmed by 6 bases and 3 bases, with 14 bases remaining between them. Per germline, CDR1 LNHDA and CDR2 SQIVND (reference sequence). CDR3 loop: CASSERNRYYGYTF. The CDR3 nucleotides read TGTGCCAGTAGCGAAAGAAACAGGTACTATGGCTACACCTTC.

The CDR3 sequence: CASSYVPRTEAFF. The DNA for the CDR3 is TGTGCCAGCAGTTACGTCCCCCGCACTGAAGCTTTCTTT. The rearrangement joins TRBV6-2 or TRBV6-3 to TRBJ1-1; unclear D gene. Germline CDR1 reads MNHEY; CDR2 reads SVGEGT. The CDR3 totals 13 residues. Trimming shortened V by 2 bases and J by 4 bases, and 8 bases separated the two germline ends.

This chain joins TRBV30 and TRBJ1-2; unclear D gene. Germline V gene data show CDR1 as GTSNPN and CDR2 as SVGIG (reference sequence). The ends were cut back, 2 bases at V and 8 bases at J, with 12 bases in the middle. The length of the CDR3 is 12 residues. In nucleotides, the CDR3 is TGTGCCTGGAGTACTATTATTGGGGGCTACACCTTC. Amino acids: CAWSTIIGGYTF.

V is TRBV5-1 and J is TRBJ2-1; D possibly corresponds to TRBD1 (6 bases). CDR1 is SGHRS and CDR2 is YFSETQ in the germline V gene. Trimming left V 4 bases short and J 10 bases short, with 15 bases between. The CDR3 loop spans 13 amino acids. Written as DNA, the CDR3 is TGCGCCAGCAGCCCGAACAGGGAATGGGAGCAGTTCTTC. It is translated as CASSPNREWEQFF.

This chain uses TRBV6-5 with TRBJ1-2, with TRBD1 identical over 9 bases. The germline gives CDR1 MNHEY, CDR2 SVGAGI. The CDR3 sequence is 15 residues long. J gave up 0 bases and V 8 bases, and 7 bases lay outside the gene matches. CDR3 residues: CASRGTGSANYGYTF. The DNA for the CDR3 is TGTGCCAGCCGAGGGACAGGGTCAGCTAACTATGGCTACACCTTC.

This chain links TRBV6-6 with TRBJ1-2; 9 positions match TRBD1. Germline CDR1 reads MNHNY; CDR2 reads SVGAGI (reference sequence). Germline trimming cut 7 bases from V and 7 bases from J; bases unmatched to any gene: 13. This CDR3 has 15 residues. The CDR3 nucleotides are TGTGCCAGCAATCCATACAGGGGGCGCGATAGTGGCTACACCTTC. It translates to CASNPYRGRDSGYTF.

The table lists this clone with a count of one. The rearrangement links TRBV27 to TRBJ2-7; 8 bases are a match to TRBD2. Germline CDR1 MNHEY, CDR2 SMNVEV (reference sequence). With 3 bases clipped from V and 1 base from J, the junction kept 5 bases outside the gene matches. CDR3 length: 15 residues. In DNA form, the CDR3 reads TGTGCCAGCAGTTTCCGGGGGGGGCATTCCTACGAGCAGTACTTC. This sequence encodes CASSFRGGHSYEQYF.

This clone was seen many times. The chain recombines TRBV15 with TRBJ2-7; TRBD2 agrees at 16 bases. The CDR3 is 18 residues long. J lost 2 bases, V lost 2 bases, and 6 bases had no gene match. Germline lookup yields CDR1 LNHNV and CDR2 YYDKDF (reference sequence). The CDR3 reads CATSRLGLAGGRAYEQYF. The CDR3 region has the DNA TGTGCCACCAGCAGATTGGGACTAGCGGGAGGGCGCGCCTACGAGCAGTACTTC.

CDR3 coding DNA: TGTGCCAGCAGCGTAGGAGGCCAAGAGACCCAGTACTTC. This translates into CASSVGGQETQYF. The chain recombines TRBV9 with TRBJ2-5; D gene ambiguous. V was pared by 0 bases and J by 1 base, with 4 bases between. Germline loops: CDR1 SGDLS, CDR2 YYNGEE. The length of the CDR3 is 13 residues.

This chain connects TRBV27 to TRBJ1-1; 9 bases map to TRBD1. Trimming at V came to 1 base and at J to 4 bases, leaving 7 bases not matched to a gene. Germline CDR1 and CDR2: MNHEY and SMNVEV (reference sequence). The CDR3 is made up of 16 amino acids. The CDR3 coding sequence is TGTGCCAGCAGTTTATTAGGGGGACAGGGATCCACTGAAGCTTTCTTT. Amino acid sequence: CASSLLGGQGSTEAFF.

The V call is TRBV18, the J call TRBJ2-1; TRBD2 agrees at 12 bases. The CDR3 is 15 amino acids. CDR1 is KGHSH and CDR2 is LQKENI in the germline V gene. V shed 2 bases, J shed 7 bases, and the junction held 3 bases outside the gene matches. CDR3 DNA sequence: TGTGCCAGCTCACCAAGGCTAGCGGGGGGGAATGAGCAGTTCTTC. The encoded protein is CASSPRLAGGNEQFF.

This chain links TRBV6-5 with TRBJ2-3, with 8 bases lining up with TRBD2. The CDR3 has 14 residues. The germline V gene encodes CDR1 MNHEY and CDR2 SVGAGI. V was clipped by 2 bases and J by 6 bases; unmatched bases: 4. CDR3 nucleotide sequence: TGTGCCAGCAGTTACCAGCGGGAGTGGGATACGCAGTATTTT. Translating gives CASSYQREWDTQYF.

The V call is TRBV14, the J call TRBJ1-2; tentatively, D is TRBD1 (6 bases). Germline V gene data show CDR1 as SGHDN and CDR2 as FVKESK. The CDR3 runs to 13 residues. Trimming pared 1 base from V and 4 bases from J, leaving 7 bases between. CDR3 residues: CASSQGTVYGYTF. In DNA form, the CDR3 reads TGTGCCAGCAGCCAAGGGACAGTCTATGGCTACACCTTC.

V and J are TRBV27 and TRBJ2-7, with 7 bases that match TRBD1. CDR1 is MNHEY, CDR2 SMNVEV, per germline (reference sequence). V lost 4 bases to trimming and J lost 4 bases; unmatched junction nucleotides: 31. There are 22 residues in the CDR3. CDR3 residues: CASSSIIPVLQGVAGGLYEQYF. The CDR3 nucleotides read TGTGCCAGCAGTTCAATTATTCCCGTTTTGCAGGGCGTTGCAGGGGGTCTTTACGAGCAGTACTTC.

The chain is built from TRBV30 and TRBJ2-1; 16 bases match TRBD2. The CDR3 sequence is 15 residues long. Germline assignment: CDR1 GTSNPN and CDR2 SVGIG (reference sequence). J lost 16 bases, V lost 2 bases, and 11 bases had no gene match. The CDR3: CAWSPGTSGRALRFF. The CDR3 DNA reads as TGTGCCTGGAGTCCCGGGACTAGCGGGAGGGCCCTACGATTCTTC.

The chain couples TRBV30 to TRBJ1-2; D is unresolved. Germline values: CDR1 GTSNPN, CDR2 SVGIG (reference sequence). The CDR3 loop spans 13 amino acids. V lost 2 bases, J lost 4 bases, and 11 bases lay in between. CDR3 loop: CAWSYGLSYGYTF. The CDR3 DNA reads as TGTGCCTGGAGTTATGGGCTCAGCTATGGCTACACCTTC.

The gene calls are TRBV6-5 and TRBJ2-7; D may be TRBD1 (6 bases). The V gene's germline CDR1 is MNHEY and CDR2 SVGAGI. The CDR3 length is 14 residues. V was pared by 6 bases and J by 3 bases, with 15 bases between. CDR3 protein: CASRGTNLDYEQYF. For the CDR3, the DNA is TGTGCCAGCAGGGGGACAAACCTCGACTACGAGCAGTACTTC.